One sample yielded the 32 T cell receptor beta chains listed below, sequenced in a study of T cells in localized non-small cell lung cancer (TCRdb year 2020). To prepare the library, the immunoSEQ multiplex PCR assay was applied. The immuneACCESS repertoire file appears here via TCRdb, limited to in-frame rearrangements. These files lack a portion of the clones; in checked studies, under half of the deficit traces to unresolved V genes, and the cause of the others is not known. In all, the sample holds fewer than 12,000 clones, and around half of those were seen once. About 4.3% of the sample is in the top ten clones. The sequenced sample was lymph node tissue, obtained before any cancer treatment. The receptors derive from a woman aged 35 to 70 with stage II squamous cell lung carcinoma.

The chain combines TRBV11-3 with TRBJ2-1, with TRBD2 identical over 10 bases. Germline values: CDR1 SGHNT, CDR2 YENEEA. V lost 8 bases and J lost 8; bases outside the gene matches: 15. The CDR3 consists of 16 residues. The CDR3 DNA is TGTGCCAGCTCGCCAAGTCGGGCTAGCGGGGGCCATGAGCAGTTCTTC. Translating it yields CASSPSRASGGHEQFF. The full variable domain, rest sourced from reference TRBV11-3 and TRBJ2-1, is EAGVVQSPRYKIIEKKQPVAFWCNPISGHNTLYWYLQNLGQGPELLIRYENEEAVDDSQLPKDRFSAERLKGVDSTLKIQPAELGDSAVYLCASSPSRASGGHEQFFGPGTRLTVL.

The V and J genes are TRBV5-1 and TRBJ1-3, with TRBD1 as a possible D gene (5 bases). CDR1 is SGHRS, CDR2 YFSETQ, per germline. Trimming shortened V by 2 bases and J by 2 bases, and 8 bases separated the two germline ends. The length of the CDR3 is 14 residues. The CDR3 spells CASSLAGTGNTIYF. The DNA for the CDR3 is TGCGCCAGCAGCTTAGCAGGGACTGGAAACACCATATATTTT.

V is TRBV18 and J is TRBJ1-1, with 10 bases fitting TRBD1. The junction had 3 bases not matched to a gene; V was cut back by 5 bases and J by 0 bases. Germline V lookup: CDR1 KGHSH, CDR2 LQKENI. There are 15 residues in the CDR3. The CDR3 nucleotides are TGTGCCAGCTCAGAAGGGACAGGGGTGAACACTGAAGCTTTCTTT. The encoded protein is CASSEGTGVNTEAFF.

This clone has a single count. The chain combines TRBV19 with TRBJ1-3, with unresolved D. Trimming removed 4 bases at V and 6 bases at J, with 16 bases between. The CDR3 is made up of 15 amino acids. The germline gives CDR1 LNHDA, CDR2 SQIVND (reference sequence). The CDR3 loop is CASSKTWAPENTIYF. The CDR3 region has the DNA TGTGCCAGTAGTAAGACCTGGGCGCCGGAAAACACCATATATTTT. Looking up the rest from reference TRBV19 and TRBJ1-3 gives the full variable domain: DGGITQSPKYLFRKEGQNVTLSCEQNLNHDAMYWYRQDPGQGLRLIYYSQIVNDFQKGDIAEGYSVSREKKESFPLTVTSAQKNPTAFYLCASSKTWAPENTIYFGEGSWLTVV.

The chain combines TRBV28 with TRBJ1-1, with D possibly TRBD1 on 5 matching bases. The CDR3 totals 12 residues. Germline assignment: CDR1 MDHEN and CDR2 SYDVKM. The V and J ends lost 3 bases and 12 bases respectively, with 14 bases between them. CDR3 DNA: TGTGCCAGCAGTTTCTCGGGACGTGGGACTTTCTTT. Encoded protein: CASSFSGRGTFF. Combining the CDR3 with reference TRBV28 and TRBJ1-1 gives the whole variable domain DVKVTQSSRYLVKRTGEKVFLECVQDMDHENMFWYRQDPGLGLRLIYFSYDVKMKEKGDIPEGYSVSREKKERFSLILESASTNQTSMYLCASSFSGRGTFFGQGTRLTVV.

The J gene is TRBJ2-4, the V gene TRBV12-5; 9 bases map to TRBD1. This CDR3 has 16 residues. V lost 4 bases, J lost 0 bases, and 4 bases stayed unmatched. Germline lookup yields CDR1 LGHNT and CDR2 FRNRAP. The CDR3: CASGYETGGAKNIQYF. The CDR3, as DNA: TGTGCTAGTGGTTACGAGACAGGGGGAGCCAAAAACATTCAGTACTTC. The full variable domain, completed using reference TRBV12-5 and TRBJ2-4, is DARVTQTPRHKVTEMGQEVTMRCQPILGHNTVFWYRQTMMQGLELLAYFRNRAPLDDSGMPKDRFSAEMPDATLATLKIQPSEPRDSAVYFCASGYETGGAKNIQYFGAGTRLSVL.

Only one count was recorded for this clone. The rearrangement joins TRBV18 to TRBJ1-2, with no clear D. V lost 6 bases and J lost 4, with 12 bases in between. Germline V gene data show CDR1 as KGHSH and CDR2 as LQKENI. The CDR3 runs 13 residues. The CDR3 protein is CASSLAGVYGYTF. CDR3 bases: TGTGCCAGCTCTCTAGCGGGAGTCTATGGCTACACCTTC.

The V call is TRBV18, the J call TRBJ1-1, with D maybe TRBD1 (5 bases). The ends were cut back, 3 bases at V and 7 bases at J, with 12 bases in the middle. This CDR3 comprises 13 residues. In germline, CDR1 is KGHSH, CDR2 LQKENI. The CDR3 nucleotides are TGTGCCAGCTCACCGAGGGACGGCAGTGAAGCTTTCTTT. Amino acids: CASSPRDGSEAFF.

The rearrangement joins TRBV18 to TRBJ1-5; tentatively, D is TRBD1 (5 bases). V gave up 6 bases and J gave up 0 bases, with 12 bases separating them. Per the germline V gene, CDR1 is KGHSH and CDR2 is LQKENI. This CDR3 comprises 15 residues. CDR3 amino acids: CASSRDVDSNQPQHF. The DNA of the CDR3 is TGTGCCAGCTCCCGGGACGTCGATAGCAATCAGCCCCAGCATTTT.

CDR3 sequence: CASSERGRTEAFF. In DNA form, the CDR3 reads TGTGCCAGCAGTGAACGGGGGAGGACTGAAGCTTTCTTT. The J gene is TRBJ1-1, the V gene TRBV25-1; possibly TRBD1 for D (5 bases). V lost 2 bases, J lost 5 bases, and 9 bases lay in between. CDR3 length: 13 residues. CDR1 is MGHDK and CDR2 is SYGVNS in the germline V gene.

In its sample, this clone is medium-sized. V usage is TRBV11-3 and J usage is TRBJ1-6, with a possible D match to TRBD1 (6 bases). The V end lost 4 bases, the J end lost 7 bases, and 17 bases lay between the germline ends. CDR1 SGHNT and CDR2 YENEEA come from the germline V gene. There are 16 residues in the CDR3. CDR3 region: CASSYALGGINSPLHF. CDR3 DNA: TGTGCCAGCAGCTACGCCCTAGGGGGAATCAATTCACCCCTCCACTTT.

The chain has TRBV6-8 and TRBJ2-7; 10 bases map to TRBD1. The CDR3 is 13 residues long. The germline V gene encodes CDR1 MNHGY and CDR2 SAAAGT. Losses at the gene ends were 5 bases for V and 6 bases for J; bases not matched to a gene: 4. The CDR3 loop reads CASSADRGFEQYF. DNA of the CDR3: TGTGCCAGCAGTGCGGACAGGGGGTTCGAGCAGTACTTC.

CDR3 DNA sequence: TGTGCCAGTAGTATTAGGGGCGCTTCAAATGGCTACACCTTC. It encodes CASSIRGASNGYTF. This chain links TRBV19 with TRBJ1-2; the D gene is possibly TRBD1 (5 bases). Germline assignment: CDR1 LNHDA and CDR2 SQIVND (reference sequence). V lost 3 bases and J lost 6, with 14 bases in between. The CDR3 is made up of 14 amino acids. The whole variable domain, filled in from reference TRBV19 and TRBJ1-2, reads DGGITQSPKYLFRKEGQNVTLSCEQNLNHDAMYWYRQDPGQGLRLIYYSQIVNDFQKGDIAEGYSVSREKKESFPLTVTSAQKNPTAFYLCASSIRGASNGYTFGSGTRLTVV.

This chain joins TRBV18 and TRBJ2-1, with 14 bases aligning to TRBD2. V lost 3 bases to trimming and J lost 7 bases; unmatched junction nucleotides: 8. Germline V CDR1 and CDR2: KGHSH, LQKENI. This CDR3 contains 17 residues. CDR3 residues: CASSPTSGRDLRNEQFF. The DNA for the CDR3 is TGTGCCAGCTCACCGACTAGCGGGAGGGATTTAAGGAATGAGCAGTTCTTC. Combining the CDR3 with reference TRBV18 and TRBJ2-1 gives the whole variable domain NAGVMQNPRHLVRRRGQEARLRCSPMKGHSHVYWYRQLPEEGLKFMVYLQKENIIDESGMPKERFSAEFPKEGPSILRIQQVVRGDSAAYFCASSPTSGRDLRNEQFFGPGTRLTVL.

The chain carries TRBV5-1 and TRBJ2-3; 10 positions agree with TRBD2. Unmatched junction bases numbered 4, after V lost 0 bases and J lost 0 bases. Germline assignment: CDR1 SGHRS and CDR2 YFSETQ. CDR3 length: 17 residues. CDR3 loop: CASSLASAGGSTDTQYF. CDR3 coding DNA: TGCGCCAGCAGCTTGGCCTCAGCGGGAGGGAGCACAGATACGCAGTATTTT.

J is TRBJ1-1 and V is TRBV14, with TRBD1 matching over 7 bases. The CDR3 contains 14 residues. Germline CDR1 SGHDN, CDR2 FVKESK. V dropped 5 bases and J dropped 4; count of bases not matched to a gene: 7. The CDR3 DNA reads TGTGCCAGCAGCAAACAGGGGAGGGGCACTGAAGCTTTCTTT. Its protein is CASSKQGRGTEAFF.

The sample holds a few counts of this clone. V and J are TRBV11-3 and TRBJ1-1; tentatively, D is TRBD1 (5 bases). CDR1 and CDR2 from the germline V gene are SGHNT and YENEEA. CDR3 length: 14 amino acids. Trimming shortened V by 3 bases and J by 4 bases, and 12 bases separated the two germline ends. The CDR3 DNA follows: TGTGCCAGCAGCTTCCCGGGCGGGGGCACTGAAGCTTTCTTT. This gives the protein CASSFPGGGTEAFF. The full variable domain, its missing parts supplied by reference TRBV11-3 and TRBJ1-1, is EAGVVQSPRYKIIEKKQPVAFWCNPISGHNTLYWYLQNLGQGPELLIRYENEEAVDDSQLPKDRFSAERLKGVDSTLKIQPAELGDSAVYLCASSFPGGGTEAFFGQGTRLTVV.

The J gene is TRBJ2-3, the V gene TRBV12-5, with 8 bases fitting TRBD2. The CDR3 extends over 14 amino acids. Germline CDR1 LGHNT, CDR2 FRNRAP. This CDR3 is CASTAGETTDTQYF. The CDR3 coding sequence is TGTGCCAGCACAGCGGGGGAGACCACAGATACGCAGTATTTT.

With regard to this clone: At one end the junction does not follow the germline gene, possibly because of a read error. J is TRBJ1-2 and V is TRBV6-1; D remains ambiguous. Germline-derived CDR1 and CDR2 are MNHNS and SASEGT. This CDR3 spans 12 amino acids. CDR3 nucleotides: TGTGCCATCAGTGAAGGCCTGCTTGGCTACACCTTC. This encodes CAISEGLLGYTF.

This clone was counted between two and nine times. This chain joins TRBV6-8 and TRBJ2-5; 8 bases agree with TRBD1. Germline CDR1 is MNHGY and CDR2 is SAAAGT. The CDR3 runs to 14 residues. V dropped 3 bases and J dropped 1; count of bases not matched to a gene: 1. Here the CDR3 reads CASSYTGGQETQYF. CDR3 DNA sequence: TGTGCCAGCAGTTATACAGGGGGCCAAGAGACCCAGTACTTC.

This chain joins TRBV18 and TRBJ2-3; D not resolved. CDR1 and CDR2 (germline): KGHSH, LQKENI. The CDR3 extends over 15 amino acids. V lost 2 bases and J 0 bases, leaving 9 bases between the germline ends. CDR3 amino acids: CASSPGMESTDTQYF. CDR3 in DNA: TGTGCCAGCTCACCAGGGATGGAAAGCACAGATACGCAGTATTTT.

This clone was counted between two and nine times. This chain joins TRBV2 and TRBJ2-2; 8 bases map to TRBD2. CDR3 size: 19 residues. The V segment lost 3 bases and the J segment 2 bases; nucleotides outside the gene matches: 14. Germline assignment: CDR1 SNHLY and CDR2 FYNNEI. Written as DNA, the CDR3 is TGTGCCAGCAGTGACGATGGACTAGCATCAGCTCTAAACACCGGGGAGCTGTTTTTT. Translated, it gives CASSDDGLASALNTGELFF.

The rearrangement joins TRBV15 to TRBJ1-2; D may be TRBD1 (5 bases). This CDR3 contains 16 residues. Germline V gene data show CDR1 as LNHNV and CDR2 as YYDKDF (reference sequence). V shed 0 bases and J shed 2 bases, with 13 bases lying between them. CDR3 coding DNA: TGTGCCACCAGCAGAGATGCGGGACGACGAAACTATGGCTACACCTTC. Amino acid sequence: CATSRDAGRRNYGYTF.

The chain recombines TRBV29-1 with TRBJ2-5; 8 bases agree with TRBD2. With V trimmed by 0 bases and J by 5 bases, 8 bases remained unmatched. The CDR3 has 15 amino acids. CDR1 is SQVTM, CDR2 ANQGSEA, per germline. The CDR3 protein is CSVEDVAGGGETQYF. For the CDR3, the DNA is TGCAGCGTTGAAGATGTGGCGGGAGGCGGGGAGACCCAGTACTTC.

This clone was seen a handful of times. The CDR3 DNA is TGTGCCAGCAGAGCGGACAGATACGAGCAGTACTTC. Protein: CASRADRYEQYF. V usage is TRBV2 and J usage is TRBJ2-7, with D perhaps TRBD1 (6 bases). Per the germline V gene, CDR1 is SNHLY and CDR2 is FYNNEI. V dropped 6 bases and J dropped 4 bases, with 10 bases sitting between them. The CDR3 sequence is 12 residues long.

V gene TRBV2 combines with J gene TRBJ2-1, with 8 nucleotides matching TRBD2. J was trimmed by 3 bases and V by 8 bases; bases with no gene match: 0. CDR1 and CDR2 (germline): SNHLY, FYNNEI. CDR3 size: 12 residues. Here the CDR3 DNA reads TGTGCCAGCGGGACTAGCTACAATGAGCAGTTCTTC. Translation gives CASGTSYNEQFF.

V gene TRBV2 combines with J gene TRBJ1-1, with a weak D call TRBD1 (6 bases). This CDR3 has 15 residues. Germline CDR1 is SNHLY and CDR2 is FYNNEI. Trimming left V 6 bases short and J 0 bases short, with 14 bases between. Written as DNA, the CDR3 is TGTGCCAGCAGGCCTACAGGGACCTTGAACACTGAAGCTTTCTTT. This translates into CASRPTGTLNTEAFF.

The chain carries TRBV6-8 and TRBJ2-7, with 7 bases matching TRBD2. Germline V CDR1 and CDR2: MNHGY, SAAAGT. V dropped 3 bases and J dropped 0; count of bases not matched to a gene: 5. This CDR3 region has 15 residues. The CDR3 spells CASSYTGTTSYEQYF. CDR3 coding DNA: TGTGCCAGCAGTTATACCGGGACTACCTCCTACGAGCAGTACTTC.

This chain links TRBV25-1 with TRBJ1-3; D ambiguous. CDR3 size: 14 residues. V shed 9 bases and J shed 2 bases, with 14 bases lying between them. The germline V gene encodes CDR1 MGHDK and CDR2 SYGVNS. Written as DNA, the CDR3 is TGTGCCAGTAGCCCGATGGTGGCTGGAAACACCATATATTTT. Encoded protein: CASSPMVAGNTIYF.

There are a few counts of this clone. V is TRBV6-8 and J is TRBJ2-1, with D possibly matching TRBD1 (6 bases). Germline V gene sequence: CDR1 MNHGY, CDR2 SAAAGT. Trimming left V 6 bases short and J 3 bases short, with 9 bases between. This CDR3 spans 13 amino acids. The CDR3 DNA reads TGTGCCAGCAGACAGGACAGCTACAATGAGCAGTTCTTC. Its protein product is CASRQDSYNEQFF.

The rearrangement uses TRBV11-3 and TRBJ2-1; no reliable D call. The germline V gene has CDR1 SGHNT and CDR2 YENEEA. The germline V and J ends were trimmed by 3 bases and 11 bases, with 23 bases remaining between them. The CDR3 totals 16 residues. Written as DNA, the CDR3 is TGTGCCAGCAGCTTCACCCGGCAGAGAAGGGTATATCAGCAGTTCTTC. It specifies CASSFTRQRRVYQQFF.

The V gene is TRBV6-8, the J gene TRBJ1-5; the D gene is possibly TRBD1 (5 bases). The CDR3 runs to 16 residues. Germline lookup yields CDR1 MNHGY and CDR2 SAAAGT. V was trimmed by 4 bases and J by 2 bases, leaving 15 bases between them. CDR3 protein: CASSSSGRGGNQPQHF. CDR3 sequence (DNA): TGTGCCAGCAGTTCCTCGGGAAGGGGAGGCAATCAGCCCCAGCATTTT.